Following are 7 T cell receptor beta chains from one sample sequenced in a study of Graves' ophthalmopathy and Graves' hyperthyroidism. TCR beta CDR3 amplification used RNA transcripts. Investigators did first-round RT-PCR with HTBI primers, then second-round multiplex PCR. TCRdb independently ran MiXCR on the multiplex PCR reads; one entry per CDR3 protein. The profile shows around 670,000 distinct CDR3 sequences, 35% to 50% of them singletons. Sequencing used peripheral blood. The receptors stem from an adult man with Graves' ophthalmopathy.

The sample holds a few counts of this clonotype. The V call is TRBV2, the J call TRBJ2-7; TRBD2 agrees at 9 bases. The junction had 21 bases not matched to a gene; V was cut back by 4 bases and J by 5 bases. Looked up from germline, CDR1 is SNHLY and CDR2 is FYNNEI. The CDR3 consists of 19 residues. The CDR3 loop reads CASSGWARGGGKADHEQYF. CDR3 DNA: TGTGCCAGCAGTGGATGGGCGCGGGGGGGCGGTAAAGCTGATCACGAGCAGTACTTC.

This clonotype was recorded at least ten times. CDR3 bases: TGTGCCAGCAGGGCGAGGACGGCAACTAATGAAAAACTGTTTTTT. Translating it yields CASRARTATNEKLFF. V usage is TRBV2 and J usage is TRBJ1-4; D not certain. Germline values: CDR1 SNHLY, CDR2 FYNNEI. Trimming removed 6 bases at V and 0 bases at J, with 11 bases between. This CDR3 contains 15 residues.

This clonotype appeared a few times. The chain uses TRBV6-5 and TRBJ1-2; unclear D gene. Germline assignment: CDR1 MNHEY and CDR2 SVGAGI. The germline V and J ends were trimmed by 6 bases and 0 bases, with 17 bases remaining between them. This CDR3 contains 16 residues. CDR3 residues: CASSLTGNGANYGYTF. CDR3 DNA: TGTGCCAGCAGCCTAACGGGGAACGGGGCTAACTATGGCTACACCTTC.

In nucleotides, the CDR3 is TGCAGCGTTGTCGGCCTCAGCTCCTACAATGAGCAGTTCTTC. This encodes CSVVGLSSYNEQFF. The chain uses TRBV29-1 and TRBJ2-1, with D hard to call. V lost 4 bases and J 0 bases, leaving 10 bases between the germline ends. The CDR3 length is 14 residues. The germline V gene has CDR1 SQVTM and CDR2 ANQGSEA.

The sample holds many counts of this clonotype. The chain recombines TRBV2 with TRBJ1-4; tentative D call: TRBD1 (6 bases). The CDR3 spans 14 residues. Per the germline V gene, CDR1 is SNHLY and CDR2 is FYNNEI. With 8 bases removed from V and 8 bases from J, the gap between germline ends came to 18 bases. CDR3 nucleotides: TGTGCCAGCCGGGGGGCGGCGATCGGGGAAAAACTGTTTTTT. Translated: CASRGAAIGEKLFF.

The chain links TRBV6-5 to TRBJ1-1; D is possibly TRBD1 (6 bases). V lost 7 bases to trimming and J lost 0 bases, with 12 bases between them. The germline gives CDR1 MNHEY, CDR2 SVGAGI. The CDR3 has 14 residues. As DNA, the CDR3 is TGTGCCAGCAATAGAGGGGGGATGAACACTGAAGCTTTCTTT. As protein: CASNRGGMNTEAFF.

The table lists this clonotype with a count of one. The chain couples TRBV20-1 to TRBJ1-2; a weak D match, TRBD1 (5 bases). V dropped 1 base and J dropped 4 bases, with 22 bases sitting between them. The germline V gene has CDR1 DFQATT and CDR2 SNEGSKA (reference sequence). The CDR3 loop spans 17 amino acids. CDR3 amino acids: CSARGAPQGARSYGYTF. In DNA, the CDR3 is TGCAGTGCTAGAGGGGCCCCTCAAGGGGCAAGGAGCTATGGCTACACCTTC.